The clone carrying this TCR beta chain occurred once. Its antigen is unidentified. Use of 60 Vbeta and 13 Jbeta primers characterized the PCR. The data were produced by immunoSEQ multiplex PCR, yet TCRdb's version contains in-frame clones alone and is incomplete. The data show over 200,000 clones, roughly 80% seen once. This sample was taken from a study of cytomegalovirus exposure and HLA in healthy donors. The CDR3 runs to 15 residues. Trimming cost V 4 bases and J 3 bases, with 13 bases left between them. Germline V gene sequence: CDR1 MNHEY, CDR2 SVGAGI. Study-wide findings and caveats: A few chains tied to CMV proved CMV antigen-specific in vitro.

The source material was PBMCs. V usage is TRBV6-5 and J usage is TRBJ1-5; the D gene is possibly TRBD1 (5 bases). The source is a woman aged 40 to 50 in good health and CMV-seropositive. The DNA for the CDR3 is TGTGCCAGCAGTTCGGGTCAGGGATACAATCAGCCCCAGCATTTT. It yields the protein CASSSGQGYNQPQHF.